This record covers a single T cell receptor (beta chain). Sequencing was performed with immunoSEQ multiplex PCR; in TCRdb, only in-frame clones are kept and a portion is missing. This repertoire shows about 240,000 clones, around four fifths found once; its top ten account for roughly 6.4%. The sample belongs to a study of blood T cell repertoires in COVID-19. Looking at the study overall: Acute and convalescent COVID-19 specimens originated in the United States, Italy and Spain.

Germline V lookup: CDR1 GTSNPN, CDR2 SVGIG (reference sequence). Trimming at V came to 2 bases and at J to 5 bases, leaving 8 bases not matched to a gene. This CDR3 contains 15 residues. This chain uses TRBV30 with TRBJ2-5, with 10 bases fitting TRBD1. The clonotype was recovered from a woman aged 55-70 years with active or convalescent COVID-19. Sequenced input: peripheral blood. The DNA for the CDR3 is TGTGCCTGGAGTCACAAGCGACAGGGGGCGGAGACCCAGTACTTC. It specifies CAWSHKRQGAETQYF. The full variable domain, rest sourced from reference TRBV30 and TRBJ2-5, is SQTIHQWPATLVQPVGSPLSLECTVEGTSNPNLYWYRQAAGRGLQLLFYSVGIGQISSEVPQNLSASRPQDRQFILSSKKLLLSDSGFYLCAWSHKRQGAETQYFGPGTRLLVL.